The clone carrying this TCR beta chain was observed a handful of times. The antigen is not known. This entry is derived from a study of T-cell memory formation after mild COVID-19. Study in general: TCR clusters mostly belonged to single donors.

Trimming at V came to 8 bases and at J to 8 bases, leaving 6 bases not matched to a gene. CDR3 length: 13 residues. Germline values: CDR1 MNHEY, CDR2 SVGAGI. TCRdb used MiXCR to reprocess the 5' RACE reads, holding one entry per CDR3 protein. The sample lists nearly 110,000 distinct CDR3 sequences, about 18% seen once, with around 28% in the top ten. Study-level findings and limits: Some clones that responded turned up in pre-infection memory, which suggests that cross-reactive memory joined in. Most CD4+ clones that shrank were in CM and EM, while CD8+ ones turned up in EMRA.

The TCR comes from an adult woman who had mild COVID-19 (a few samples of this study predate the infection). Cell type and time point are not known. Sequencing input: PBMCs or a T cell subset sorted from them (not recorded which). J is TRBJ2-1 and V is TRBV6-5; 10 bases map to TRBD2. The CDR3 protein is CASGTSALHEQFF. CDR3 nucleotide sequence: TGTGCCAGCGGGACTAGCGCATTGCATGAGCAGTTCTTC.